The T cell receptor (beta chain) under discussion was sequenced for a study of Graves' ophthalmopathy and Graves' hyperthyroidism. In this cohort's terms, stable hyperthyroidism meant no ophthalmopathy by 18 months of follow-up. Researchers turned away patients with other autoimmune diseases, uncontrolled infections, pregnancy or lactation. Overall study findings and caveats: Ophthalmopathy progression prediction by the model yielded a sensitivity of approximately 71% and a specificity of approximately 77%.

Amplified material comprised TCR beta CDR3 regions derived from RNA transcripts. HTBI primers were employed in first-round RT-PCR, then a second-round multiplex PCR followed. TCRdb passed the multiplex PCR reads through MiXCR, listing each CDR3 protein once. The table records some 25,000 distinct CDR3 sequences, almost 50% of them present only once. Notes on this clonotype: Its matching antigen is unknown.

In germline, CDR1 is DFQATT, CDR2 SNEGSKA (reference sequence). J lost 5 bases, V lost 5 bases, and 2 bases had no gene match. The CDR3 totals 11 residues. This sequence was found in an adult woman with stable Graves' hyperthyroidism. The sequencing sample was made of peripheral blood. The J gene is TRBJ2-5, the V gene TRBV20-1; 7 positions agree with TRBD2. The CDR3 DNA sequence: TGCAGTGCTCGCGGGAGTGAGACCCAGTACTTC. It codes for CSARGSETQYF.